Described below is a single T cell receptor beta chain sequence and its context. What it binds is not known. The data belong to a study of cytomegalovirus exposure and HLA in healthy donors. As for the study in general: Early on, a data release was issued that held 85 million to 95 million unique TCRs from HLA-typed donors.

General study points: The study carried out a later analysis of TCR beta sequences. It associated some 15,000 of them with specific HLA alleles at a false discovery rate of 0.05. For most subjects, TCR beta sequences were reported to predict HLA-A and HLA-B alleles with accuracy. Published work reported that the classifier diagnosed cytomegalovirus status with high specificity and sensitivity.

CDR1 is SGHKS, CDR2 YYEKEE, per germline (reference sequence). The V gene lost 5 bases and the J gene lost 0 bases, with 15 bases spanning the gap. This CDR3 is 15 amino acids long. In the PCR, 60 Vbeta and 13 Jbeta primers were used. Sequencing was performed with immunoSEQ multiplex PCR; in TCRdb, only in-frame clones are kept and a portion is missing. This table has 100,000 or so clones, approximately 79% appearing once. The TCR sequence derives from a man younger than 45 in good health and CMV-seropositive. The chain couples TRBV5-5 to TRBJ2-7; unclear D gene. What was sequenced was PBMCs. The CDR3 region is CASSPAPGGSYEQYF. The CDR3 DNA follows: TGTGCCAGCAGTCCCGCCCCCGGCGGCTCCTACGAGCAGTACTTC.